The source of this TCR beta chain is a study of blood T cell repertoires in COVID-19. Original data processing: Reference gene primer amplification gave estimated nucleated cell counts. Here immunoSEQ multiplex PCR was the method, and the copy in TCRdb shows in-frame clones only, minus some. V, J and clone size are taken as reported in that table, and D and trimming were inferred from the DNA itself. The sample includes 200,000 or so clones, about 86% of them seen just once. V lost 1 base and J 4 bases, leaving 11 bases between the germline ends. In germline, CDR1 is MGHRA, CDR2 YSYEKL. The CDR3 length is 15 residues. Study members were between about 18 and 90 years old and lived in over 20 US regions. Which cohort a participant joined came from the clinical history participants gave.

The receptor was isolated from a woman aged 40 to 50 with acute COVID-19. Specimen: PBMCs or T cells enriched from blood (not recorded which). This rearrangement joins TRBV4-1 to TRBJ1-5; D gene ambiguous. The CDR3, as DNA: TGCGCCAGCAGCCAAGTTGGCAGGAAAAATCAGCCCCAGCATTTT. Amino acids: CASSQVGRKNQPQHF.